These 19 T cell receptor beta chains originate from one sample sequenced in a study of long-term antiretroviral therapy in people with HIV. Researchers report immunoSEQ v3.0 was run at survey level. Some clones are missing from TCRdb's copy, which holds only in-frame ones; the method was immunoSEQ multiplex PCR. The sample carries about 17,000 clones, approximately 72% recorded once. This sample comprised unsorted PBMCs, obtained 0.3 years after starting antiretroviral therapy. The receptors originated from a woman aged 45-65 years with HIV.

Turning to this clone: Its ends do not fully match the called genes, so a read error is possible. The J gene is TRBJ2-3, the V gene TRBV5-1; the match to TRBD2 covers 13 bases. The CDR3 runs 16 residues. Germline lookup yields CDR1 SGHRS and CDR2 YFSETQ. Written as DNA, the CDR3 is TGCGCCAGCAGTTTGGGACTAGCGGGGCGCACAGATACGCAGTATTTT. The encoded protein is CASSLGLAGRTDTQYF. The entire variable domain, with the rest obtained from reference TRBV5-1 and TRBJ2-3, is as follows: KAGVTQTPRYLIKTRGQQVTLSCSPISGHRSVSWYQQTPGQGLQFLFEYFSETQRNKGNFPGRFSGRQFSNSRSEMNVSTLELGDSALYLCASSLGLAGRTDTQYFGPGTRLTVL.

The V call is TRBV7-7, the J call TRBJ2-5, with a possible D match to TRBD2 (6 bases). Trimming took 1 base from V and 2 from J, leaving 11 bases between them. This CDR3 has 15 amino acids. Germline lookup yields CDR1 SSHAT and CDR2 FNYEAQ (reference sequence). The CDR3 sequence is CASSLGLAVQETQYF. In DNA form, the CDR3 reads TGTGCCAGCAGCTTAGGTTTAGCGGTTCAAGAGACCCAGTACTTC.

V is TRBV4-1 and J is TRBJ2-5; D ambiguous. This CDR3 has 13 residues. V lost 4 bases, J lost 5 bases, and 11 bases lay in between. Germline V gene data show CDR1 as MGHRA and CDR2 as YSYEKL. CDR3 DNA sequence: TGCGCCAGCAGCCGTGAAGGGATGGAGACCCAGTACTTC. This encodes CASSREGMETQYF.

V usage is TRBV11-2 and J usage is TRBJ2-7; TRBD2 aligns across 7 bases. V was clipped by 0 bases and J by 7 bases; unmatched bases: 9. This CDR3 contains 15 residues. From germline, CDR1 is SGHAT and CDR2 FQNNGV. Here the CDR3 reads CASSLEASGAGEQYF. The CDR3 bases are TGTGCCAGCAGCTTAGAGGCGAGCGGGGCAGGTGAGCAGTACTTC.

The chain uses TRBV4-1 and TRBJ2-2, with D tentatively TRBD1 (5 bases). Germline CDR1 reads MGHRA; CDR2 reads YSYEKL. The CDR3 is made up of 16 amino acids. Trimming removed 3 bases from V and 0 bases from J, with 11 bases in between. The CDR3 nucleotides are TGCGCCAGCAGCCACCCTTTAGGGGCGAACACCGGGGAGCTGTTTTTT. It yields the protein CASSHPLGANTGELFF.

Here the CDR3 reads CASSYVQGTDTQYF. In nucleotides, the CDR3 is TGTGCCAGCAGTTACGTCCAGGGGACAGATACGCAGTATTTT. The chain has TRBV6-5 and TRBJ2-3, with a weak D call TRBD1 (6 bases). CDR3 length: 14 amino acids. Germline V gene sequence: CDR1 MNHEY, CDR2 SVGAGI. V was shortened by 2 bases and J by 3 bases, with 9 bases between the two germline ends.

V is TRBV7-2 and J is TRBJ1-5; unclear D gene. This CDR3 contains 14 residues. V gave up 3 bases and J gave up 4 bases, with 10 bases separating them. Germline values: CDR1 SGHTA, CDR2 FQGNSA. CDR3 DNA: TGTGCCAGCAGCTTGAGTCTCATAAATCAGCCCCAGCATTTT. Translating gives CASSLSLINQPQHF. The variable domain in full, with the rest retrieved from reference TRBV7-2 and TRBJ1-5, is GAGVSQSPSNKVTEKGKDVELRCDPISGHTALYWYRQSLGQGLEFLIYFQGNSAPDKSGLPSDRFSAERTGGSVSTLTIQRTQQEDSAVYLCASSLSLINQPQHFGDGTRLSIL.

J is TRBJ1-5 and V is TRBV4-2; no clear D gene. The CDR3 is made up of 18 amino acids. V was clipped by 0 bases and J by 0 bases, with 15 bases between them. Germline V gene data show CDR1 as LGHNA and CDR2 as YNFKEQ. In DNA form, the CDR3 reads TGTGCCAGCAGCCAAGATCAGATGGCGGGATATAGCAATCAGCCCCAGCATTTT. Protein product: CASSQDQMAGYSNQPQHF.

The chain links TRBV7-2 to TRBJ2-5; TRBD1 might be the D (5 bases). CDR1 SGHTA and CDR2 FQGNSA come from the germline V gene. V was clipped by 5 bases and J by 5 bases, with 15 bases between them. This CDR3 comprises 14 residues. The CDR3 sequence: CASSDGHPGETQYF. The CDR3 region has the DNA TGTGCCAGCAGCGATGGACACCCTGGCGAGACCCAGTACTTC.

This chain links TRBV5-1 with TRBJ2-1; TRBD2 might be the D (7 bases). The length of the CDR3 is 15 residues. V was shortened by 0 bases and J by 9 bases, with 16 bases between the two germline ends. Germline V CDR1 and CDR2: SGHRS, YFSETQ. This CDR3 is CASSLGGGVGREQFF. The CDR3 nucleotides are TGCGCCAGCAGCTTGGGAGGGGGGGTTGGTCGTGAGCAGTTCTTC.

This chain links TRBV5-3 with TRBJ2-7, with D maybe TRBD1 (6 bases). TRBV5-3 is treated as an ORF (open reading frame) with a function not yet certain. CDR3 size: 16 residues. The V gene lost 0 bases and the J gene lost 0 bases, with 13 bases spanning the gap. The CDR3, as DNA: TGTGCCAGAAGCTTGGCAGCCCAGGGGATCTCCTACGAGCAGTACGTC. It is translated as CARSLAAQGISYEQYV.

A single count supports this clone. The chain couples TRBV4-1 to TRBJ1-2; 7 bases fit TRBD1. The junction had 6 bases not matched to a gene; V was cut back by 3 bases and J by 2 bases. The germline V gene encodes CDR1 MGHRA and CDR2 YSYEKL. The CDR3 runs to 15 residues. The CDR3 here is CASSHRDRENYGYTF. The DNA of the CDR3 is TGCGCCAGCAGCCACCGGGACAGAGAAAACTATGGCTACACCTTC.

J is TRBJ1-2 and V is TRBV18; D ambiguous. CDR3 length equals 14 residues. The V gene's germline CDR1 is KGHSH and CDR2 LQKENI. V gave up 6 bases and J gave up 3 bases, with 14 bases separating them. The CDR3 sequence is CASSRAYRDYGYTF. In nucleotides, the CDR3 is TGTGCCAGCTCGCGGGCCTATCGGGACTATGGCTACACCTTC.

The gene calls are TRBV30 and TRBJ1-4; the match to TRBD1 covers 12 bases. CDR3 size: 14 residues. J was trimmed by 7 bases and V by 5 bases; bases with no gene match: 5. Germline V gene data show CDR1 as GTSNPN and CDR2 as SVGIG (reference sequence). CDR3 residues: CAWAGTGGFEKLFF. The CDR3 DNA sequence: TGTGCCTGGGCCGGGACAGGGGGCTTTGAAAAACTGTTTTTT.

The chain links TRBV13 to TRBJ2-7; the match to TRBD2 covers 7 bases. The ends lost 3 bases at V and 0 bases at J; junction bases unmatched: 2. Germline lookup yields CDR1 PRHDT and CDR2 FYEKMQ (reference sequence). The CDR3 runs to 14 residues. CDR3 coding DNA: TGTGCCAGCAGCTTTGAGCGGGACTCCTACGAGCAGTACTTC. Translation: CASSFERDSYEQYF.

In this sample, this clone turned up once. This chain links TRBV4-2 with TRBJ1-3; D is undetermined. V lost 6 bases and J lost 0, with 9 bases in between. This CDR3 region has 14 residues. CDR1 LGHNA and CDR2 YNFKEQ come from the germline V gene. The DNA for the CDR3 is TGTGCCAGCAGAGAAGGTGGCTCTGGAAACACCATATATTTT. Protein sequence: CASREGGSGNTIYF.

This clone has just one count. The junction and the germline gene differ at one end; a read error may be behind it. The chain couples TRBV19 to TRBJ2-5; 14 nucleotides align to TRBD2. The CDR3 covers 15 residues. From germline, CDR1 is LNHDA and CDR2 SQIVND (reference sequence). This CDR3 is CASSISPGTSGGLHF. In nucleotides, the CDR3 is TGTGCCAGTAGTATTTCCCCCGGGACTAGCGGGGGCCTTCACTTC. Full variable domain (remainder filled in from reference TRBV19 and TRBJ2-5): DGGITQSPKYLFRKEGQNVTLSCEQNLNHDAMYWYRQDPGQGLRLIYYSQIVNDFQKGDIAEGYSVSREKKESFPLTVTSAQKNPTAFYLCASSISPGTSGGLHFGPGTRLLVL.

This clone was counted only a few times. The CDR3 coding sequence is TGTGCCAGCAGTCTCGGGACTAGCGGGGGTTACGAGCAGTACTTC. Amino acids: CASSLGTSGGYEQYF. The chain carries TRBV28 and TRBJ2-7; 14 bases match TRBD2. The CDR3 loop spans 15 amino acids. V shed 5 bases and J 4 bases; nucleotides not matched to a gene: 4. The germline V gene has CDR1 MDHEN and CDR2 SYDVKM. Supplemented by reference TRBV28 and TRBJ2-7, the full variable domain reads DVKVTQSSRYLVKRTGEKVFLECVQDMDHENMFWYRQDPGLGLRLIYFSYDVKMKEKGDIPEGYSVSREKKERFSLILESASTNQTSMYLCASSLGTSGGYEQYFGPGTRLTVT.

This clone was seen only once. The chain employs TRBV29-1 and TRBJ2-2, with a possible D match to TRBD1 (5 bases). This CDR3 comprises 13 residues. Deletions cut 7 bases from V and 1 base from J, with 10 bases between. The V gene's germline CDR1 is SQVTM and CDR2 ANQGSEA. CDR3 nucleotide sequence: TGCAGCGCCGAGACAGAGAACACCGGGGAGCTGTTTTTT. Translated: CSAETENTGELFF.